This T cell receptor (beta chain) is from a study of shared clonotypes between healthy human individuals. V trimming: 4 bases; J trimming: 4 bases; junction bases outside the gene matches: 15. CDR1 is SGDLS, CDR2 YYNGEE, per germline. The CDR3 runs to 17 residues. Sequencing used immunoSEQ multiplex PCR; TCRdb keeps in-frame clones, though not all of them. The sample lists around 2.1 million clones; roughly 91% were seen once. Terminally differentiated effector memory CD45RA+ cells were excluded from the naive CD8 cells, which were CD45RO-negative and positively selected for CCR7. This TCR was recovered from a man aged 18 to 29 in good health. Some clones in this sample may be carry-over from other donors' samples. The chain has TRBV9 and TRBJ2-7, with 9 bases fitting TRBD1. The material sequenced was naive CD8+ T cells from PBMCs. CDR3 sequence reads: CASSPRNGGTGRYEQYF. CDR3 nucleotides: TGTGCCAGCAGCCCCCGAAACGGGGGGACAGGGCGATACGAGCAGTACTTC.